The sequence of this T cell receptor beta chain was determined in a study of cytomegalovirus exposure and HLA in healthy donors. Notes on the study in general: Certain indistinguishable V segments, among them TRBV6-2 and TRBV6-3, were excluded. Segments of the TCR beta V type were, in most cases, productive about 90% or about 30% of the time in an earlier analysis. Common viral pathogens seemed, in a later analysis, to connect with several of the most significant clusters.

13 Jbeta primers and 60 Vbeta primers were used for the PCR. Clones were read by immunoSEQ multiplex PCR, and TCRdb kept only the in-frame ones, dropping some. The sample carries 100,000 to 150,000 clones, 76% recorded once. Germline V gene sequence: CDR1 KGHSH, CDR2 LQKENI. Trimming took 4 bases from V and 6 from J; bases not matched to a gene: 7. This CDR3 region has 14 residues. Points on this clone: Its antigen is still unknown.

The origin of this receptor is a female donor in good health and CMV-seropositive. The sequencing input was PBMCs. The V gene is TRBV18, the J gene TRBJ1-2; 8 nucleotides agree with TRBD1. DNA of the CDR3: TGTGCCAGCTCACAAACGACAGGGGCAGATGGCTACACCTTC. It specifies CASSQTTGADGYTF.